This T cell receptor beta chain was recorded in a study of read filtering for tumor transcriptome and immune sequencing. Study-level information: The cohort had 17 men and more than 13 women aged about 47 to 90, mean roughly 71 years. Study-wide results and limits: Compared with RNA-seq, IR-seq gave much higher clonotype depth and reliability. This fraction held mixed bone marrow immune cells after CD138-negative sorting.

This CDR3 comprises 17 residues. Trimming took 6 bases from V and 3 from J; bases not matched to a gene: 15. Germline V gives CDR1 MDHEN, CDR2 SYDVKM. Concerning this clonotype itself: Its antigen is not known.

The library was built from about 400 ng RNA with molecular barcoded adaptors for alpha/delta and beta/gamma chains. One entry per CDR3 protein results from TCRdb running MiXCR on the reads. The repertoire holds around 48,000 distinct CDR3 sequences, approximately 18% seen once, with less than 20% in the top ten. This chain connects TRBV28 to TRBJ1-1; 8 bases fit TRBD1. This TCR was sampled from a donor over 35 with multiple myeloma. Sequences were obtained from a population of CD138-negative cells sorted from bone marrow. The CDR3 coding sequence is TGTGCCAGCAGAGAATCAGGGGGCCGGTCTGGGGACACTGAAGCTTTCTTT. Translating gives CASRESGGRSGDTEAFF.